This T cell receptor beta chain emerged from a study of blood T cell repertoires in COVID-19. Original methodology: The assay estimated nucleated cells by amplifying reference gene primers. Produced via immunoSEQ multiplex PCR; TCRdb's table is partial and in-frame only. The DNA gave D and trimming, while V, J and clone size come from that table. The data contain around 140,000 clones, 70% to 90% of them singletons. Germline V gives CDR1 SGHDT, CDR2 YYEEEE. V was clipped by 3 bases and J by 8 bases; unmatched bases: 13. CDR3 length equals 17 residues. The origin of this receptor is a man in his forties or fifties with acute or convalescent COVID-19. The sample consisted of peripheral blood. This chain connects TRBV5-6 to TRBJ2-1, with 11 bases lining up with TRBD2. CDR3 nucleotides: TGTGCCAGCAGCTCGCCCGGGACTAGCGGAAGACCCCATGAGCAGTTCTTC. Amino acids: CASSSPGTSGRPHEQFF.